This T cell receptor (beta chain) was recorded in a study of neurological immune-mediated disorders. At the level of the study: Relapsing-remitting patients made up 31 of the 34 multiple sclerosis patients, and secondary progressive patients made up 3.

In its sample, this clonotype was seen a few times. It is likely a read error, because the conserved phenylalanine at the end of the CDR3 is missing. Each CDR3 protein gets one entry after TCRdb re-called the 5' RACE reads with MiXCR. The data contain 50,000 to 65,000 distinct CDR3 sequences, around 3.9% of them singletons. Deletions cut 6 bases from V and 4 bases from J, with 13 bases between. This CDR3 has 14 amino acids. PBMCs numbering 2 million and stored at -80 C yielded the unsorted libraries. The clonotype originates from a man aged 25 to 45 with multiple sclerosis. The genes are TRBV12-3 or TRBV12-4 and TRBJ1-3; maybe TRBD1 (6 bases). The material sequenced was PBMCs. Written as DNA, the CDR3 is TGTGCCAGCAGAGTCACAGGGACCGGAAACACCATATATAAT. This encodes CASRVTGTGNTIYN.